One and the same sample provided the 9 T cell receptor beta chains below, sequenced in a study of shared clonotypes between healthy human individuals. This table comes from immunoSEQ multiplex PCR, and its TCRdb copy is limited to in-frame clones, with some not included. The table lists some 1.4 million clones, roughly 96% of them singletons, with 1% to 1.5% in the top ten. Sequences were obtained from naive CD4+ T cells sorted from blood. The sample's subset: CD45RA+ positively selected. The receptors stem from a man between 25 and 39 years old in good health.

V and J are TRBV28 and TRBJ1-3; no reliable D call. CDR3 length: 16 amino acids. V lost 6 bases to trimming and J lost 0 bases, with 15 bases between them. The germline V gene encodes CDR1 MDHEN and CDR2 SYDVKM. DNA of the CDR3: TGTGCCAGCAGCCCCTACGTGACGCCCTCTGGAAACACCATATATTTT. Translating it yields CASSPYVTPSGNTIYF. The full variable domain, in which reference TRBV28 and TRBJ1-3 provide the parts outside the CDR3, is DVKVTQSSRYLVKRTGEKVFLECVQDMDHENMFWYRQDPGLGLRLIYFSYDVKMKEKGDIPEGYSVSREKKERFSLILESASTNQTSMYLCASSPYVTPSGNTIYFGEGSWLTVV.

V usage is TRBV18 and J usage is TRBJ2-1; 13 bases are shared with TRBD2. This CDR3 is 18 amino acids long. Germline CDR1 is KGHSH and CDR2 is LQKENI. The ends lost 0 bases at V and 2 bases at J; junction bases unmatched: 4. CDR3 sequence (DNA): TGTGCCAGCTCACCACCCGGGACTAGCGGGGACCCCTACAATGAGCAGTTCTTC. Protein: CASSPPGTSGDPYNEQFF. The whole variable domain, remainder taken from reference TRBV18 and TRBJ2-1, is NAGVMQNPRHLVRRRGQEARLRCSPMKGHSHVYWYRQLPEEGLKFMVYLQKENIIDESGMPKERFSAEFPKEGPSILRIQQVVRGDSAAYFCASSPPGTSGDPYNEQFFGPGTRLTVL.

The chain is built from TRBV28 and TRBJ2-1, with 14 bases matching TRBD2. The length of the CDR3 is 18 residues. Germline CDR1 MDHEN, CDR2 SYDVKM. J lost 3 bases, V lost 5 bases, and 9 bases had no gene match. The CDR3 DNA follows: TGTGCCAGCAGTGTAAAACGACTAGCGGGAGGGGGCTACAATGAGCAGTTCTTC. This codes for CASSVKRLAGGGYNEQFF.

The V call is TRBV29-1, the J call TRBJ2-3; possibly TRBD1 for D (5 bases). CDR1 and CDR2 (germline): SQVTM, ANQGSEA. The length of the CDR3 is 15 residues. V lost 5 bases, J lost 6 bases, and 21 bases lay in between. The CDR3 sequence: CSVRRSAGPSDTQYF. The CDR3 DNA sequence: TGCAGCGTTCGCCGTTCGGCAGGGCCTTCCGATACGCAGTATTTT.

This chain uses TRBV9 with TRBJ2-1; 11 nucleotides match TRBD1. CDR1 is SGDLS, CDR2 YYNGEE, per germline. The CDR3 contains 15 residues. The junction had 7 bases not matched to a gene; V was cut back by 2 bases and J by 9 bases. The CDR3 sequence: CASSVTGTGGGEQFF. The CDR3 nucleotides read TGTGCCAGCAGCGTTACCGGGACAGGGGGTGGTGAGCAGTTCTTC.

The CDR3 DNA reads as TGTGCCAGCAGCCTAAACAGGGGCCAGAACACCGGGGAGCTGTTTTTT. Translation: CASSLNRGQNTGELFF. This sequence joins TRBV7-8 and TRBJ2-2; 7 bases are a match to TRBD1. The CDR3 has 16 amino acids. The V segment lost 5 bases and the J segment 1 base; nucleotides outside the gene matches: 7. Germline CDR1 SGHVS, CDR2 FQNEAQ.

The rearrangement links TRBV27 to TRBJ1-2; TRBD1 agrees at 7 bases. After removal of 11 bases from V and 12 bases from J, the junction contained 39 bases not matched to a gene. This CDR3 comprises 20 residues. Germline V gene sequence: CDR1 MNHEY, CDR2 SMNVEV (reference sequence). The CDR3 is CAGSDRDFLEYMRGYLGHTF. In DNA form, the CDR3 reads TGTGCCGGCTCCGACAGGGACTTCCTCGAGTATATGAGGGGATATCTTGGACACACCTTC.

This chain connects TRBV19 to TRBJ2-7; D is undetermined. The CDR3 covers 15 residues. Trimming stripped 5 bases from V and 0 bases from J, with 14 bases between. Germline values: CDR1 LNHDA, CDR2 SQIVND (reference sequence). The CDR3, as DNA: TGTGCCAGTAGTCCCATATCGGGCAACTCCTACGAGCAGTACTTC. Protein sequence: CASSPISGNSYEQYF.

This clone was counted once. The gene calls are TRBV2 and TRBJ2-7; D possibly corresponds to TRBD2 (5 bases). Per the germline V gene, CDR1 is SNHLY and CDR2 is FYNNEI. CDR3 length equals 12 residues. The V end lost 6 bases, the J end lost 2 bases, and 8 bases lay between the germline ends. The CDR3 nucleotides are TGTGCCAGCAGCCCGGAGGCCTACGAGCAGTACTTC. Encoded protein: CASSPEAYEQYF.